This T cell receptor (beta chain) was profiled in a study of memory CD4+ T cells and cytomegalovirus serostatus. Germline CDR1 reads LNHDA; CDR2 reads SQIVND (reference sequence). This CDR3 contains 14 residues. Trimming cost V 2 bases and J 2 bases, with 9 bases left between them. Generated by immunoSEQ multiplex PCR, the TCRdb table keeps only in-frame clones and is missing some. In the table there are about 73,000 clones, about 73% of which are singletons. Single viable CD3+CD4+CD8-CD45RO+ cells were sorted as the memory CD4+ T cells. CMV serostatus came from serum IgG against pp150, pp28, p38, p52. Positive selection with CD4 microbeads enriched total CD4+ T cells.

The receptor comes from an adult in good health and CMV-seropositive. The V gene is TRBV19, the J gene TRBJ2-5; D remains unclear. The sample consisted of memory CD4+ T cells from blood. CDR3 DNA sequence: TGTGCCAGTAGTATATTGGGCAGGCAAGAGACCCAGTACTTC. This gives the protein CASSILGRQETQYF.